A selection of T cell receptor beta chains follows, all from one sample in a study of cytomegalovirus exposure and HLA in healthy donors. The method was immunoSEQ multiplex PCR; TCRdb's version includes in-frame clones alone and lacks a portion of them. The repertoire holds roughly 160,000 clones, with around 77% as singletons. Sequenced: PBMCs. Source of these receptors: a woman in her fifties or sixties in good health and CMV-seropositive. Both conserved end residues are part of each CDR3. The D gene is left open where the match is weak. Rows give clone size only sometimes, using once, few, many, or a class for an expanded clone.

clone size	V gene	D gene	J gene	CDR3 DNA	CDR3 protein
-	TRBV27	TRBD1	TRBJ2-2	TGTGCCAGCAGTTTATACGGGACAGGGGACACCGGGGAGCTGTTTTTT	CASSLYGTGDTGELFF
-	TRBV28	TRBD2	TRBJ2-7	TGTGCCAGCAGTGATGGACTAGCGGGGGTCTACGAGCAGTACTTC	CASSDGLAGVYEQYF
few	TRBV15	TRBD2	TRBJ2-3	TGTGCCACCAGCAGAGATCGCCTAGCGGGCACAGATACGCAGTATTTT	CATSRDRLAGTDTQYF
-	TRBV11-2	-	TRBJ1-4	TGTGCCAGCAGCTTTTTAGACTCGAAACTGTTTTTT	CASSFLDSKLFF
-	TRBV5-1	TRBD2	TRBJ2-1	TGCGCCAGCAGCGCCGACTCGGGGGGCAATGAGCAGTTCTTC	CASSADSGGNEQFF
few	TRBV5-4	TRBD1	TRBJ1-1	TGTGCCAGCAGCTTGGACAGGGGAGCTGAAGCTTTCTTT	CASSLDRGAEAFF
-	TRBV6-5	-	TRBJ1-1	TGTGCCAGCAGGCGGGGGAACACTGAAGCTTTCTTT	CASRRGNTEAFF
-	TRBV5-1	TRBD1	TRBJ1-4	TGCGCCAGCAGCTGGGACAGCGCAGAAAAACTGTTTTTT	CASSWDSAEKLFF
-	TRBV28	-	TRBJ1-2	TGTGCCAGCAGTTCCCCAGGAGGAGAAGGCTACACCTTC	CASSSPGGEGYTF
-	TRBV6-1	-	TRBJ2-7	TGTGCCAGTGCTGGAGGGCTAAGCGTAAGTGGCAAGCAGTACTTC	CASAGGLSVSGKQYF
-	TRBV9	-	TRBJ1-2	TGTGCCAGCAGCGTGACGACCGGGGGGGAAGGGGGCTACACCTTC	CASSVTTGGEGGYTF
-	TRBV2	-	TRBJ1-5	TGTGCCAGCAGTGAGGGACATGGGTCGCCCCAGCATTTT	CASSEGHGSPQHF
-	TRBV7-9	-	TRBJ1-1	TGTTCCAGCAGTCTGGCGGCTTCGTTCCCAGCCTTGAACACTGAAGCTTTCTTT	CSSSLAASFPALNTEAFF
-	TRBV18	TRBD1	TRBJ1-5	TGTGCCAGCTCACCGACAGGGAGAGAGCAGCCCCAGCATTTT	CASSPTGREQPQHF
-	TRBV7-6	-	TRBJ2-7	TGTGCCAGCAGCTTAGGTGGCCGAACCTACGAGCAGTACTTC	CASSLGGRTYEQYF
-	TRBV27	TRBD1	TRBJ1-4	TGTGCCAGCAGTTTAAGACAGGGCAATGAAAAACTGTTTTTT	CASSLRQGNEKLFF
-	TRBV21-1	-	TRBJ2-7	TGTGCCAGCAGCAAGAAATACAGGCCGCACACCTACGAGCAGTACTTC	CASSKKYRPHTYEQYF
-	TRBV30	-	TRBJ1-6	TGTGCCTGGAGTGTAAGCAGGGTCTCCTATAATTCACCCCTCCACTTT	CAWSVSRVSYNSPLHF
-	TRBV11-1	TRBD2	TRBJ2-1	TGTGCCACCGGGGAGGGGTTAATGGGAGGATACTACAATGAGCAGTTCTTC	CATGEGLMGGYYNEQFF
-	TRBV19	TRBD1	TRBJ2-7	TGTGCCAGTAGTCGCTTGGACAGGGGCCGGTTATACGAGCAGTACTTC	CASSRLDRGRLYEQYF
-	TRBV7-9	-	TRBJ1-5	TGTGCCAGCAGCGCGCAACAGGCGGCGCCCCAGCATTTT	CASSAQQAAPQHF
-	TRBV7-9	TRBD2	TRBJ2-3	TGTGCCAGCAGCTCCCGGTTGACTAGCGGAGGCAGCACAGATACGCAGTATTTT	CASSSRLTSGGSTDTQYF
few	TRBV7-9	TRBD1	TRBJ1-1	TGTGCCATCGTCAGCCGTGGGACAGGCACGAACACTGAAGCTTTCTTT	CAIVSRGTGTNTEAFF
-	TRBV7-9	TRBD1	TRBJ2-5	TGTTCCAGCAGCCTAATCCCGGACAGGTCGGAGACCCAGTACTTC	CSSSLIPDRSETQYF
-	TRBV9	-	TRBJ2-1	TGTGCCAGCAGCGTTCTTACAGGGCCCTACAATGAGCAGTTCTTC	CASSVLTGPYNEQFF
-	TRBV5-4	TRBD1	TRBJ1-4	TGTGCCAGCAGCGATGTCAGGGGGGAGAATGAAAAACTGTTTTTT	CASSDVRGENEKLFF
-	TRBV28	TRBD2	TRBJ2-3	TGTGCCAGCAGTCCTCCGGGACTAGCCACTACCAATACAGATACGCAGTATTTT	CASSPPGLATTNTDTQYF
-	TRBV30	-	TRBJ2-7	TGTGCCTGGAGGACCGGCGGTCAGACCTACGAGCAGTACTTC	CAWRTGGQTYEQYF
-	TRBV4-3	-	TRBJ1-1	TGCGCCAGCAGCAAAATTAGACAGACCGACGCTGAAGCTTTCTTT	CASSKIRQTDAEAFF
-	TRBV4-2	-	TRBJ2-1	TGTGCCACCAGGGGGGGGGCCGGGTACAATGAGCAGTTCTTC	CATRGGAGYNEQFF
-	TRBV7-9	-	TRBJ1-3	TGTGCCAGCCAACCTGACGGGGGCTCTGGAAACACCATATATTTT	CASQPDGGSGNTIYF
-	TRBV4-1	-	TRBJ2-7	TGCGCCAGCAGCCTAACCGGGACATCATCTTACGAGCAGTACTTC	CASSLTGTSSYEQYF
-	TRBV18	TRBD1	TRBJ1-6	TGTGCCAGCTCACTCGCACAGGGGGTCAGCTCCTATAATTCACCCCTCCACTTT	CASSLAQGVSSYNSPLHF
-	TRBV7-9	-	TRBJ1-2	TGTTCCAGCAGCTTTGGAGCCAGGGTTGGCTACACCTTC	CSSSFGARVGYTF
-	TRBV18	-	TRBJ1-4	TGTGCCAGCTCAAGACAGGTCTCAACTAATGAAAAACTGTTTTTT	CASSRQVSTNEKLFF
-	TRBV19	TRBD1	TRBJ1-5	TGTGCCAGTAGCAACAGGGGTCCCAATAGCAATCAGCCCCAGCATTTT	CASSNRGPNSNQPQHF
-	TRBV13	TRBD1	TRBJ2-5	TGTGCCAGCAGCGTGGGGACAGTCCAAGAGACCCAGTACTTC	CASSVGTVQETQYF
-	TRBV7-9	-	TRBJ2-5	TGTGCCAGCAGCGTGGGGGGGGCACCCGCGGCCCAGTACTTC	CASSVGGAPAAQYF
-	TRBV18	-	TRBJ2-7	TGTGCCAGCTCTCCTAGACGAATAATACAGGTGACCTACGAGCAGTACTTC	CASSPRRIIQVTYEQYF
-	TRBV28	TRBD1	TRBJ1-1	TGTGCCAGCAGTTGGTTACGGGACAGGGGGCCAACTGAAGCTTTCTTT	CASSWLRDRGPTEAFF
-	TRBV9	-	TRBJ1-3	TGTGCCAGCAGCGCATACAGGGAGGGAAACACCATATATTTT	CASSAYREGNTIYF
once	TRBV5-1	TRBD2	TRBJ2-1	TGCGCCAGCAGCCGACTAGCGGGAGACAATGAGCAGTTCTTC	CASSRLAGDNEQFF
-	TRBV9	-	TRBJ2-7	TGTGCCAGCAGCGTAGCTGGGGCAACCACCTACGAGCAGTACTTC	CASSVAGATTYEQYF
-	TRBV7-6	TRBD1	TRBJ2-7	TGTGCCAGCAGCCCGTTTTCCGGGACAGCCTACGAGCAGTACTTC	CASSPFSGTAYEQYF
-	TRBV28	-	TRBJ1-5	TGTGCCAGCAGTTTTCGAGGGGGGCCCCAGCATTTT	CASSFRGGPQHF
-	TRBV6-5	-	TRBJ2-6	TGTGCCAGCAGCACAGATCCCTCTGGGGCCAACGTCCTGACTTTC	CASSTDPSGANVLTF
-	TRBV9	TRBD2	TRBJ2-5	TGTGCCAGCAGCGACCCGGGACTAGCGGTTCTTGAGACCCAGTACTTC	CASSDPGLAVLETQYF
-	TRBV19	TRBD1	TRBJ2-7	TGTGCCAGTAAGGCGCGGGACAGGGGCCGCGAGCAGTACTTC	CASKARDRGREQYF
once	TRBV6-5	TRBD1	TRBJ1-5	TGTGCCAGCAGTCGACAGGGGGATAGCAATCAGCCCCAGCATTTT	CASSRQGDSNQPQHF
-	TRBV19	TRBD2	TRBJ2-3	TGTGCCAGTAGCCAAATAAAACTAGCGGGAGGGTCAGATACGCAGTATTTT	CASSQIKLAGGSDTQYF
few	TRBV18	-	TRBJ1-4	TGTGCCAGCTTCGCCGGGGGGATTAATGAAAAACTGTTTTTT	CASFAGGINEKLFF
few	TRBV5-1	-	TRBJ1-3	TGCGCCAGCCAATCGGACACTCCTGGAAACACCATATATTTT	CASQSDTPGNTIYF
-	TRBV28	-	TRBJ2-7	TGTGCCAGCAGTTCACCACCGGGACTCACCTACGAGCAGTACTTC	CASSSPPGLTYEQYF
-	TRBV6-5	TRBD1	TRBJ1-5	TGTGCCAGCAGTTACAGCGGACAGGAGCTCAATCAGCCCCAGCATTTT	CASSYSGQELNQPQHF
-	TRBV5-1	TRBD1	TRBJ2-3	TGCGCCAGCAGCCGCGACAGGGTCACAGATACGCAGTATTTT	CASSRDRVTDTQYF
once	TRBV7-3	TRBD1	TRBJ2-3	TGTGCCAGCAGCCCAACGCTAGGACAGGTGGATACGCAGTATTTT	CASSPTLGQVDTQYF
-	TRBV28	-	TRBJ2-7	TGTGCCAGCAGTACCCCTCCGGACAAATACGAGCAGTACTTC	CASSTPPDKYEQYF
few	TRBV15	-	TRBJ2-7	TGTGCCACCAGTCGCAGGGGGGATCGTGAGCAGTACTTC	CATSRRGDREQYF